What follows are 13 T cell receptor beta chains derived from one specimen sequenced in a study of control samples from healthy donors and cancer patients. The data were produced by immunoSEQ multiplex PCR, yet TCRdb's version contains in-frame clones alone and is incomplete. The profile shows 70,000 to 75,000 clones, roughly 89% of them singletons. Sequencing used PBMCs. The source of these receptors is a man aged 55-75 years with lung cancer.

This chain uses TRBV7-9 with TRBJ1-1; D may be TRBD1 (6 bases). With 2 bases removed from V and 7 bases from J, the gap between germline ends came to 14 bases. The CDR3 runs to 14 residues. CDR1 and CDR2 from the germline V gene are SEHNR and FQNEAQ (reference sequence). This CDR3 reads CASSLTTGPGEAFF. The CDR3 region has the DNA TGTGCCAGCAGCTTAACCACAGGGCCGGGTGAAGCTTTCTTT.

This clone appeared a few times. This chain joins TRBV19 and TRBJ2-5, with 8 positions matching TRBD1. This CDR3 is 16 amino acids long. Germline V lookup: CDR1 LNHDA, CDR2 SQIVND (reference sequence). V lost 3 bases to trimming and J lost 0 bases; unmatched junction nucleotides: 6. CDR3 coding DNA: TGTGCCAGTAGTATTTGGGCAGGGGGCAACCAAGAGACCCAGTACTTC. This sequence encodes CASSIWAGGNQETQYF.

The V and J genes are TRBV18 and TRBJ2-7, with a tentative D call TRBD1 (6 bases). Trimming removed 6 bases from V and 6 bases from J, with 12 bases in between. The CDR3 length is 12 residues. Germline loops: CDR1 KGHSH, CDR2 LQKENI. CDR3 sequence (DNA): TGTGCCAGCTCTCAAACAGGGCCCGAGCAGTACGTC. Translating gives CASSQTGPEQYV.

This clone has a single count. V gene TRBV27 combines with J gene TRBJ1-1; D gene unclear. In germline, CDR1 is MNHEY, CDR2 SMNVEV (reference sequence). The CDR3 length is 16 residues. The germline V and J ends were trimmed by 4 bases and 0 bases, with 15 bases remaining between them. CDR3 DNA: TGTGCCAGCAGTTCGCCACTAGGAGGTATGAACACTGAAGCTTTCTTT. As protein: CASSSPLGGMNTEAFF.

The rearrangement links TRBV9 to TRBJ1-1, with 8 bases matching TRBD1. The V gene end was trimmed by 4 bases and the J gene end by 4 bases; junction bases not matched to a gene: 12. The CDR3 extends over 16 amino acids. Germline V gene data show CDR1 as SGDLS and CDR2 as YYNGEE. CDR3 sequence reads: CASSPQGAPMITEAFF. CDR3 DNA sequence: TGTGCCAGCAGCCCGCAGGGGGCGCCGATGATCACTGAAGCTTTCTTT.

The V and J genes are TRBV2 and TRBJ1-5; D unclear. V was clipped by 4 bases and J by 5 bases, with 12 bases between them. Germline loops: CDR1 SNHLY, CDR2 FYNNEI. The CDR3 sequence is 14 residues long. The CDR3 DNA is TGTGCCAGCAGTGCTAGCCGGGATGATCAGCCCCAGCATTTT. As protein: CASSASRDDQPQHF.

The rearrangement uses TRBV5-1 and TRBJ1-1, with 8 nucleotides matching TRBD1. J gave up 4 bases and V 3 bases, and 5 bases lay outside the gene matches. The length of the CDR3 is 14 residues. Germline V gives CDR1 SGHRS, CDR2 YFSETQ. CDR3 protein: CASSSDRGITEAFF. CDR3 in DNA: TGCGCCAGCAGCTCCGACAGGGGAATCACTGAAGCTTTCTTT.

CDR3 bases: TGTGCCAGCAGCCGAACACAGGGGAACACTGAAGCTTTCTTT. This translates into CASSRTQGNTEAFF. The chain couples TRBV5-8 to TRBJ1-1; D perhaps matches TRBD1 (6 bases). The CDR3 has 14 amino acids. V shed 4 bases and J shed 1 base, with 11 bases lying between them. Germline V gene sequence: CDR1 SGHTS, CDR2 YDEGEE. The whole variable domain, remainder taken from reference TRBV5-8 and TRBJ1-1, is EAGVTQSPTHLIKTRGQQATLRCSPISGHTSVYWYQQALGLGLQFLLWYDEGEERNRGNFPPRFSGRQFPNYSSELNVNALELEDSALYLCASSRTQGNTEAFFGQGTRLTVV.

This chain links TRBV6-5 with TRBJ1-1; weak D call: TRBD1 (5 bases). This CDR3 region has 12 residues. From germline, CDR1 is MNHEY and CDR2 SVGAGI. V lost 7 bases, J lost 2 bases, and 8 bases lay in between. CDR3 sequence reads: CASMQGNTEAFF. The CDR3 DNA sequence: TGTGCCAGCATGCAGGGAAACACTGAAGCTTTCTTT.

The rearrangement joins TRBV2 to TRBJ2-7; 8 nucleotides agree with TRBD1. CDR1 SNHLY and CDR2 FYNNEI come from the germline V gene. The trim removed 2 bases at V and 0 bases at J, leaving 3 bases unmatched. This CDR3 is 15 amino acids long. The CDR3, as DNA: TGTGCCAGCAGTGAACGACAGGGGTACTCCTACGAGCAGTACTTC. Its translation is CASSERQGYSYEQYF.

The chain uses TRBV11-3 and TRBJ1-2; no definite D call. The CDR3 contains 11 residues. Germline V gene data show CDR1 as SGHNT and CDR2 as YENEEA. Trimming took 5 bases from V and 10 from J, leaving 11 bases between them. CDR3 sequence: CASSHLGPYTF. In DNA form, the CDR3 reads TGTGCCAGCAGCCATCTAGGCCCCTACACCTTC.

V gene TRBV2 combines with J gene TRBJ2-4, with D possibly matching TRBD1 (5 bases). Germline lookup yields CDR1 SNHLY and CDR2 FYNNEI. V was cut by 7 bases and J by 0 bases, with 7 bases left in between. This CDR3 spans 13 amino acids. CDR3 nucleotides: TGTGCCAGCATAGGGGCAGCCAAAAACATTCAGTACTTC. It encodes CASIGAAKNIQYF. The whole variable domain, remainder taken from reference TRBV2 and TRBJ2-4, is EPEVTQTPSHQVTQMGQEVILRCVPISNHLYFYWYRQILGQKVEFLVSFYNNEISEKSEIFDDQFSVERPDGSNFTLKIRSTKLEDSAMYFCASIGAAKNIQYFGAGTRLSVL.

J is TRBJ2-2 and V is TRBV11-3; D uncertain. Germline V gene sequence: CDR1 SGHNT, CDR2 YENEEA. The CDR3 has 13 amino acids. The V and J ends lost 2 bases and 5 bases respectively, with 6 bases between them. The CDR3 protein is CASSLTQTGELFF. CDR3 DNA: TGTGCCAGCAGCTTAACCCAGACCGGGGAGCTGTTTTTT.